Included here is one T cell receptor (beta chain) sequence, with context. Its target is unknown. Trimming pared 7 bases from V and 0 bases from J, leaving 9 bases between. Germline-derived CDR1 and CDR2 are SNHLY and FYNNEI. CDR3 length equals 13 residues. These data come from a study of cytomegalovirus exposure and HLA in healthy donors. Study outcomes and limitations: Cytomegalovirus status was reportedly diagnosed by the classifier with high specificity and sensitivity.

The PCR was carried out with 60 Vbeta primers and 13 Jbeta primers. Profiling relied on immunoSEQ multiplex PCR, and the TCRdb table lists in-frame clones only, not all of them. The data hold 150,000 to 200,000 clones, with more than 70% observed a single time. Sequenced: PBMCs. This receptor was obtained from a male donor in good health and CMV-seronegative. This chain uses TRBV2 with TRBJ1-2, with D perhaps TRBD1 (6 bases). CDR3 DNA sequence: TGTGCCAGCATCAGGGGAACTAACTATGGCTACACCTTC. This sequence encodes CASIRGTNYGYTF.